These 29 T cell receptor beta chains were all obtained from the same sample, sequenced in a study of cytomegalovirus exposure and HLA in healthy donors. Clones were sequenced by immunoSEQ multiplex PCR, and TCRdb holds only the in-frame ones, with some missing. This sample carries hundreds of thousands of clones, 75% to 90% of them seen once, and the ten largest clones take around 15%. The specimen sequenced was PBMCs. These receptors originate from a woman aged 25 to 39 in good health and CMV-seropositive.

V usage is TRBV30 and J usage is TRBJ2-3; no firm D call. The length of the CDR3 is 13 residues. Germline V gives CDR1 GTSNPN, CDR2 SVGIG (reference sequence). The V end lost 2 bases, the J end lost 3 bases, and 9 bases lay between the germline ends. The CDR3 DNA follows: TGTGCCTGGAGTATAAAGGGAACAGATACGCAGTATTTT. Translated: CAWSIKGTDTQYF.

This chain joins TRBV25-1 and TRBJ1-1; D perhaps matches TRBD1 (6 bases). The germline CDR1 and CDR2 sequences are MGHDK and SYGVNS. The CDR3 extends over 12 amino acids. V was cut by 2 bases and J by 10 bases, with 11 bases left in between. DNA for the CDR3: TGTGCCAGCAGTGAAACAGGGAGGGTAGCTTTCTTT. Its protein is CASSETGRVAFF.

The genes are TRBV7-3 and TRBJ2-1; no clear D gene. CDR1 is SGHTA and CDR2 is FQGTGA in the germline V gene. V was cut by 1 base and J by 9 bases, with 10 bases left in between. The CDR3 is made up of 13 amino acids. CDR3 coding DNA: TGTGCCAGCAGCTTAAACCCTATAGGTGAGCAGTTCTTC. Translation gives CASSLNPIGEQFF. The full variable domain, in which reference TRBV7-3 and TRBJ2-1 provide the parts outside the CDR3, is GAGVSQTPSNKVTEKGKYVELRCDPISGHTALYWYRQSLGQGPEFLIYFQGTGAADDSGLPNDRFFAVRPEGSVSTLKIQRTERGDSAVYLCASSLNPIGEQFFGPGTRLTVL.

This clone was detected only once. The chain couples TRBV5-6 to TRBJ2-7; the match to TRBD2 covers 8 bases. This CDR3 spans 13 amino acids. From germline, CDR1 is SGHDT and CDR2 YYEEEE. V lost 4 bases and J lost 2; bases outside the gene matches: 2. As DNA, the CDR3 is TGTGCCAGCAGCCAGACTAGCGCCTACGAGCAGTACTTC. Protein: CASSQTSAYEQYF.

As concerns this clone: The sample has other DNA sequences that encode this CDR3 too. CDR3 sequence reads: CSVGGGNQPQHF. The CDR3 nucleotides are TGCAGCGTTGGGGGCGGAAATCAGCCCCAGCATTTT. The V call is TRBV29-1, the J call TRBJ1-5; a weak D match, TRBD1 (5 bases). V was cut by 4 bases and J by 4 bases, with 8 bases left in between. The CDR3 runs 12 residues. The germline V gene has CDR1 SQVTM and CDR2 ANQGSEA.

The chain couples TRBV5-4 to TRBJ2-1; 7 bases map to TRBD2. V lost 3 bases, J lost 8 bases, and 8 bases stayed unmatched. Germline-derived CDR1 and CDR2 are SGHNT and YYREEE (reference sequence). This CDR3 has 14 residues. CDR3 in amino acids: CASSYGLGWDEQFF. The DNA for the CDR3 is TGTGCCAGCAGCTACGGACTAGGCTGGGATGAGCAGTTCTTC.

The chain has TRBV11-2 and TRBJ2-3; 9 bases match TRBD2. Germline lookup yields CDR1 SGHAT and CDR2 FQNNGV. This CDR3 region has 17 residues. The trim removed 5 bases at V and 4 bases at J, leaving 13 bases unmatched. CDR3 protein: CASSVQLAGVSPDTQYF. CDR3 bases: TGTGCCAGCAGCGTCCAACTAGCGGGCGTTTCTCCAGATACGCAGTATTTT.

V gene TRBV7-2 combines with J gene TRBJ1-5, with 7 bases aligning to TRBD1. Germline CDR1 reads SGHTA; CDR2 reads FQGNSA. The CDR3 sequence is 14 residues long. Trimming took 3 bases from V and 1 from J; bases not matched to a gene: 0. CDR3 coding DNA: TGTGCCAGCAGCTTGACAGGGAGCAATCAGCCCCAGCATTTT. Its protein product is CASSLTGSNQPQHF.

This clone was counted once. The CDR3: CAWSLPDRANTEAFF. The CDR3 DNA is TGTGCCTGGAGTCTCCCGGACAGGGCGAACACTGAAGCTTTCTTT. The rearrangement joins TRBV30 to TRBJ1-1, with 8 bases fitting TRBD1. Germline trimming cut 2 bases from V and 1 base from J; bases unmatched to any gene: 6. The CDR3 consists of 15 residues. Germline CDR1 GTSNPN, CDR2 SVGIG (reference sequence).

The V gene is TRBV30, the J gene TRBJ2-1; D remains ambiguous. The CDR3 length is 12 residues. V lost 5 bases and J lost 9, with 14 bases in between. The V gene's germline CDR1 is GTSNPN and CDR2 SVGIG (reference sequence). The DNA for the CDR3 is TGTGCCTGGGGGTCCGATCGGCTTGAGCAGTTCTTC. Its protein product is CAWGSDRLEQFF.

V and J are TRBV7-6 and TRBJ2-6, with 12 bases matching TRBD2. The CDR3 covers 18 residues. Germline V gene lookup returns CDR1 SGHVS and CDR2 FNYEAQ. V was pared by 4 bases and J by 0 bases, with 4 bases of the junction left unmatched. CDR3 coding DNA: TGTGCCAGCAGCTGGACTAGCGGGAAGGGCTCTGGGGCCAACGTCCTGACTTTC. Amino acid sequence: CASSWTSGKGSGANVLTF.

This clone has a handful of counts. The chain's CDR3 is CAGNRGGTEAFF. The CDR3 nucleotides are TGTGCCGGCAACAGGGGAGGCACTGAAGCTTTCTTT. The chain couples TRBV6-1 to TRBJ1-1; 7 bases are a match to TRBD1. The CDR3 spans 12 residues. The V segment lost 11 bases and the J segment 4 bases; nucleotides outside the gene matches: 7. The germline V gene has CDR1 MNHNS and CDR2 SASEGT.

The rearrangement joins TRBV5-1 to TRBJ1-4; TRBD1 matches at 8 bases. Losses at the gene ends were 2 bases for V and 7 bases for J; bases not matched to a gene: 7. Looked up from germline, CDR1 is SGHRS and CDR2 is YFSETQ. The CDR3 contains 15 residues. The CDR3 DNA reads as TGCGCCAGCAGCTTCCTTGGACAGGGTGTTGAAAAACTGTTTTTT. Translation gives CASSFLGQGVEKLFF.

The V call is TRBV28, the J call TRBJ1-1; D not resolved. Trimming removed 6 bases from V and 5 bases from J, with 10 bases in between. CDR1 MDHEN and CDR2 SYDVKM come from the germline V gene. The CDR3 runs 12 residues. The CDR3 DNA reads TGTGCCAGCAGCGCCATAACGACTGAAGCTTTCTTT. This gives the protein CASSAITTEAFF. Drawing the rest from reference TRBV28 and TRBJ1-1, the complete variable domain is DVKVTQSSRYLVKRTGEKVFLECVQDMDHENMFWYRQDPGLGLRLIYFSYDVKMKEKGDIPEGYSVSREKKERFSLILESASTNQTSMYLCASSAITTEAFFGQGTRLTVV.

V and J are TRBV27 and TRBJ1-1; 7 nucleotides agree with TRBD1. The CDR3 extends over 15 amino acids. Trimming took 2 bases from V and 4 from J; bases not matched to a gene: 7. Germline CDR1 MNHEY, CDR2 SMNVEV (reference sequence). In nucleotides, the CDR3 is TGTGCCAGCAGTTTAAAGGGCGACAGGGTCACTGAAGCTTTCTTT. Protein: CASSLKGDRVTEAFF.

The chain employs TRBV15 and TRBJ2-7, with D tentatively TRBD1 (6 bases). CDR1 and CDR2 (germline): LNHNV, YYDKDF (reference sequence). The CDR3 is 17 residues long. With 0 bases removed from V and 3 bases from J, the gap between germline ends came to 18 bases. Written as DNA, the CDR3 is TGTGCCACCAGCAGAGATCAGTTTACAGGGCTCTACTACGAGCAGTACTTC. Translating gives CATSRDQFTGLYYEQYF.

The rearrangement uses TRBV19 and TRBJ1-5, with 7 bases that match TRBD1. The CDR3 consists of 16 residues. CDR1 is LNHDA, CDR2 SQIVND, per germline (reference sequence). V dropped 5 bases and J dropped 0; count of bases not matched to a gene: 7. CDR3 sequence (DNA): TGTGCCAGTAGTCCGACAGGGAAATTTAGCAATCAGCCCCAGCATTTT. As protein: CASSPTGKFSNQPQHF.

The gene calls are TRBV30 and TRBJ1-2; 7 positions agree with TRBD1. V was clipped by 0 bases and J by 3 bases; unmatched bases: 1. The CDR3 is 13 residues long. The germline CDR1 and CDR2 sequences are GTSNPN and SVGIG (reference sequence). The DNA of the CDR3 is TGTGCCTGGAGTGTGGGACAGCACTATGGCTACACCTTC. Its protein is CAWSVGQHYGYTF.

The chain has TRBV30 and TRBJ2-1; D gene unclear. Trimming pared 0 bases from V and 3 bases from J, leaving 6 bases between. Germline CDR1 is GTSNPN and CDR2 is SVGIG (reference sequence). This CDR3 region has 13 residues. Here the CDR3 reads CAWSVIFYNEQFF. The CDR3 region has the DNA TGTGCCTGGAGTGTTATATTCTACAATGAGCAGTTCTTC.

In this sample, this clone turned up many times. This sequence joins TRBV15 and TRBJ1-4; perhaps TRBD1 as D (5 bases). CDR1 and CDR2 (germline): LNHNV, YYDKDF (reference sequence). The CDR3 has 16 amino acids. Trimming left V 1 base short and J 5 bases short, with 14 bases between. Here the CDR3 DNA reads TGTGCCACCAGCAGAGTAGCGGGACTGGGAAATGAAAAACTGTTTTTT. Amino acid sequence: CATSRVAGLGNEKLFF.

V is TRBV6-1 and J is TRBJ1-1; a weak D match, TRBD1 (6 bases). The CDR3 length is 13 residues. Trimming stripped 8 bases from V and 5 bases from J, with 15 bases between. The germline V gene encodes CDR1 MNHNS and CDR2 SASEGT. The CDR3 DNA sequence: TGTGCCAGCGGGCAGGGGAGGAGGACTGAAGCTTTCTTT. Protein product: CASGQGRRTEAFF.

This clone was found a few times. The chain has TRBV28 and TRBJ2-7; D unclear. Germline lookup yields CDR1 MDHEN and CDR2 SYDVKM. The V end lost 11 bases, the J end lost 0 bases, and 8 bases lay between the germline ends. The CDR3 consists of 11 residues. The CDR3 DNA sequence: TGTGCCTCCCGCGACTCCTACGAGCAGTACTTC. It specifies CASRDSYEQYF.

The CDR3 here is CASSSSGQGQFF. CDR3 nucleotide sequence: TGTGCCAGCAGCTCCTCGGGACAGGGACAGTTCTTC. This chain joins TRBV11-2 and TRBJ2-1; 9 bases agree with TRBD1. Trimming took 4 bases from V and 13 from J; bases not matched to a gene: 5. The CDR3 runs to 12 residues. CDR1 is SGHAT, CDR2 FQNNGV, per germline.

The chain carries TRBV7-9 and TRBJ2-7, with 7 bases lining up with TRBD1. Germline CDR1 reads SEHNR; CDR2 reads FQNEAQ (reference sequence). The trim removed 5 bases at V and 3 bases at J, leaving 13 bases unmatched. The CDR3 is 16 amino acids. The DNA for the CDR3 is TGTGCCAGCAGCGAAAGGGACAGTCCCTACCTCTACGAGCAGTACTTC. This codes for CASSERDSPYLYEQYF.

The chain combines TRBV27 with TRBJ2-7; the match to TRBD2 covers 7 bases. CDR1 is MNHEY, CDR2 SMNVEV, per germline (reference sequence). Losses at the gene ends were 3 bases for V and 7 bases for J; bases not matched to a gene: 0. This CDR3 has 11 residues. CDR3 region: CASSFSGEQYF. CDR3 nucleotide sequence: TGTGCCAGCAGTTTTAGCGGGGAGCAGTACTTC.

V is TRBV25-1 and J is TRBJ1-3; D not certain. V lost 8 bases and J 8 bases, leaving 10 bases between the germline ends. There are 11 residues in the CDR3. Germline CDR1 reads MGHDK; CDR2 reads SYGVNS. The CDR3 DNA is TGTGCCAGCGCGGCTGGGGACACCATATATTTT. As protein: CASAAGDTIYF.

The chain combines TRBV28 with TRBJ1-4; possibly TRBD1 for D (6 bases). The germline gives CDR1 MDHEN, CDR2 SYDVKM. V shed 6 bases and J shed 8 bases, with 10 bases lying between them. There are 12 residues in the CDR3. Written as DNA, the CDR3 is TGTGCCAGCAGCTTCGGACAGGAAAAACTGTTTTTT. Its protein is CASSFGQEKLFF.

This sequence joins TRBV5-1 and TRBJ1-2, with D possibly being TRBD1 (6 bases). V was shortened by 4 bases and J by 7 bases, with 14 bases between the two germline ends. The germline V gene has CDR1 SGHRS and CDR2 YFSETQ. The CDR3 totals 13 residues. The CDR3 region is CASSPGGGLGYTF. CDR3 sequence (DNA): TGCGCCAGCAGCCCCGGGGGGGGCCTTGGCTACACCTTC.

The chain has TRBV9 and TRBJ2-2; the D gene is possibly TRBD2 (7 bases). Trimming cost V 3 bases and J 1 base, with 10 bases left between them. Germline CDR1 SGDLS, CDR2 YYNGEE. This CDR3 is built from 15 residues. DNA for the CDR3: TGTGCCAGCAGCGAGGGAGGGGGGAACACCGGGGAGCTGTTTTTT. Protein sequence: CASSEGGGNTGELFF.